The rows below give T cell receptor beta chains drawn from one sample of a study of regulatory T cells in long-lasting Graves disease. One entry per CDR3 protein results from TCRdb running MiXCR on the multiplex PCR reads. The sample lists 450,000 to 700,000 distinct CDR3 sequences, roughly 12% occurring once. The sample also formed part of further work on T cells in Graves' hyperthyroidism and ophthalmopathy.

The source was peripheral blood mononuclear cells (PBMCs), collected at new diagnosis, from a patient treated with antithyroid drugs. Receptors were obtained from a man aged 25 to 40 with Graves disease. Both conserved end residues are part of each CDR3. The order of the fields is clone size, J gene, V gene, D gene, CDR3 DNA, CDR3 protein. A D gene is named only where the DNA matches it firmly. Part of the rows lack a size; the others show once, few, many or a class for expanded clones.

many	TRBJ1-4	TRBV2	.	TGTGCCAGCATTCGGGGACTCATCAATGAAAAACTGTTTTTT	CASIRGLINEKLFF
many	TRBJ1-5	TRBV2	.	TGTGCCAGCAGTGAAAGGGTCAATCAGCCCCAGCATTTT	CASSERVNQPQHF
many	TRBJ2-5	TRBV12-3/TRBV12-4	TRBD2	TGTGCCAGCAGTTTAGCCCCAGTCGGTAGCGGGAGGGCCTTGGGGACCCAGTACTTC	CASSLAPVGSGRALGTQYF
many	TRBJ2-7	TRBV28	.	TGTGCCAGCAATGAACAGGGAATGTCCTACGAGCAGTACTTC	CASNEQGMSYEQYF
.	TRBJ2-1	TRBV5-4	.	TGTGCCAGCAGCTTCGGCAGGACCTCCTACAATGAGCAGTTCTTC	CASSFGRTSYNEQFF
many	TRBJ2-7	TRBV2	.	TGTGCCACTTCGGACAGATACTACGAGCAGTACTTC	CATSDRYYEQYF
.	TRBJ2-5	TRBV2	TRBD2	TGTGCCAGCCCTGACCTAGCGGGAGCCCCCCAAGAGACCCAGTACTTC	CASPDLAGAPQETQYF
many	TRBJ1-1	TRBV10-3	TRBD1	TGTGCCATCAGTCGGTGGTTGGACAGGGGGATGGCTGAAGCTTTCTTT	CAISRWLDRGMAEAFF
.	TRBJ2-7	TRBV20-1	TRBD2	TGCAGTGGCGCGGGAGGAAGGACCTACGAGCAGTACTTC	CSGAGGRTYEQYF
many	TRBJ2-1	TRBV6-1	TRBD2	TGTGCCAGCAGTCCCCAAGGCAGCGGGAGAGTCCCATACAATGAGCAGTTCTTC	CASSPQGSGRVPYNEQFF
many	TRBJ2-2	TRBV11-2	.	TGTGCCAGCAGCCTTTACGGGGAGCTGTTTTTT	CASSLYGELFF
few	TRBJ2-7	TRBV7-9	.	TGTGCCAGCAGCTCGACTAGGAGGGGATACTACGAGCAGTACTTC	CASSSTRRGYYEQYF
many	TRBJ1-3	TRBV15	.	TGTGCCACCAGCAGAGTAGGGTCCTCTGGAAACACCATATATTTT	CATSRVGSSGNTIYF
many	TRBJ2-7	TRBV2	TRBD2	TGTGCCAGCAGGGGGGGACTAGCGGGTTACGAGCAGTACTTC	CASRGGLAGYEQYF
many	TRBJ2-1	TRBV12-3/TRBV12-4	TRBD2	TGTGCCAGCAGTTTAGATGGGGGGGTTACTAGCGGGAAATACAATGAGCAGTTCTTC	CASSLDGGVTSGKYNEQFF
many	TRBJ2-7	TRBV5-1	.	TGCGCCAGCAGCCCAGAAGGGGGACCCGCCTACGAGCAGTACTTC	CASSPEGGPAYEQYF
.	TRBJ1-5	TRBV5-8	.	TGTGCCAGCAGCTTGTCATGGAGAAGAGGATTGGGTCAGCCCCAGCATTTT	CASSLSWRRGLGQPQHF